Listed below are T cell receptor beta chains from one sample, sequenced in a study of response to subunit inactivated influenza vaccine. A single record per CDR3 protein comes from TCRdb applying MiXCR to the RT-PCR reads. Of a few hundred thousand distinct CDR3 sequences detected, around 22% appear once; the ten largest clones hold 10%. The source was PBMCs from blood, collected less than 22 months after vaccination. The receptors were sampled from a man between 50 and 69 years old who received an inactivated influenza vaccine. CDR3s include the opening cysteine and the closing phenylalanine or tryptophan. A D gene is named only where the DNA matches it firmly. Only some rows state a clone size, as once, few, many or a class for expanded clones.

few,TRBJ1-5,TRBV18,TRBD1,TGTGCCAGCTCACCGGGACAGGGGGCAGTTCAGCCCCAGCATTTT,CASSPGQGAVQPQHF
NA,TRBJ2-1,TRBV24-1,TRBD2,TGTGCCACCAGCCCGGGACTACCATACAATGAGCAGTTCTTC,CATSPGLPYNEQFF
NA,TRBJ2-3,TRBV20-1,TRBD2,TGCAGTGCTAGAGGCGGACTAGCGGGGAACACAGATACGCAGTATTTT,CSARGGLAGNTDTQYF
many,TRBJ1-2,TRBV18,TRBD1,TGTGCCAGCTCACCGGACAGGCCTCCCTATGGCTACACCTTC,CASSPDRPPYGYTF
once,TRBJ2-5,TRBV5-5,NA,TGTGCCAGCAGCCTGACTAGTCCGACGGGGACCCAGTACTTC,CASSLTSPTGTQYF
NA,TRBJ2-2,TRBV5-6,NA,TGTGCCAGCACCGTAGTGCGGGGCGGGGAGCTGTTTTTT,CASTVVRGGELFF
few,TRBJ1-2,TRBV5-1,NA,TGCGCCAGCACCTTTGACCCGCAGGGCCTTAACTATGGCTACACCTTC,CASTFDPQGLNYGYTF
few,TRBJ1-4,TRBV7-9,TRBD1,TGTGCCAGCAGCGAATCCGGGACAGGGGATGAAAAACTGTTTTTT,CASSESGTGDEKLFF
many,TRBJ1-2,TRBV7-2,NA,TGTGCCAGCAGCTTAGGGGGGGCCTATGGCTACACCTTC,CASSLGGAYGYTF
NA,TRBJ1-1,TRBV6-2/TRBV6-3,NA,TGTGCCAGCAGTTACACCCCGAGCAGAACCTCTTCGTACACTGAAGCTTTCTTT,CASSYTPSRTSSYTEAFF
once,TRBJ2-1,TRBV29-1,NA,TGCAGCGTTGAACTTCCCCCACCGTCCACCGGGACGCGGGTACCCTTGACCTCCTACAATGAGCAGTTCTTC,CSVELPPPSTGTRVPLTSYNEQFF
NA,TRBJ2-2,TRBV5-5,NA,TGTGCCAGCAGGGGGTTGACTAGTCATTCCCTAAACACCGGGGAGCTGTTTTTT,CASRGLTSHSLNTGELFF
NA,TRBJ2-5,TRBV14,TRBD1,TGTGCCAGCAGCCAAACCCAGGGGGCCGGAGAAGAGACCCAGTACTTC,CASSQTQGAGEETQYF
NA,TRBJ2-7,TRBV7-6,NA,TGTGCCAGCAGCCCTCGGACGTCCCTTACACATTACGAGCAGTACTTC,CASSPRTSLTHYEQYF
NA,TRBJ2-7,TRBV10-3,NA,TGTGCCATCAGCGGGGACTTCACAAGCTCCTACGAGCAGTACTTC,CAISGDFTSSYEQYF
NA,TRBJ1-1,TRBV5-1,NA,TGCGCCAGCAGAGACACCCTCCCCATGAACACTGAAGCTTTCTTT,CASRDTLPMNTEAFF
NA,TRBJ1-4,TRBV10-3,TRBD1,TGTGCCATCAGTGAACGGGACAGGGCAGAAAAACTGTTTTTT,CAISERDRAEKLFF
few,TRBJ1-1,TRBV20-1,TRBD1,TGCAGTGCTAGAGCCCCGACAGGGGTTCAAGCTTTCTTT,CSARAPTGVQAFF
many,TRBJ1-2,TRBV9,NA,TGTGCCAGCAGCGTGTCAGGGACGAACTATGGCTACACCTTC,CASSVSGTNYGYTF
NA,TRBJ1-2,TRBV6-1,NA,TGTGCCAGCTATTCCGGGACCGACTATGGCTACACCTTC,CASYSGTDYGYTF
NA,TRBJ1-3,TRBV10-3,TRBD1,TGTGCCATCACTCCGGACAGGGGTCGGCCTGGAAACACCATATATTTT,CAITPDRGRPGNTIYF
many,TRBJ2-7,TRBV5-1,NA,TGCGCCAGCAGCTTGGGCCGGACAGCCTACGAGCAGTACTTC,CASSLGRTAYEQYF